This TCR beta chain was sequenced in a study of T cells in Graves' hyperthyroidism and ophthalmopathy. CDR3 length: 14 amino acids. Germline V gene lookup returns CDR1 LGHDT and CDR2 YNNKEL (reference sequence). Trimming took 0 bases from V and 4 from J, leaving 7 bases between them. The investigators amplified TCR beta CDR3 regions from RNA transcripts. HTBI primers were used for first-round RT-PCR of the TCR CDR3. TCRdb processed the multiplex PCR reads anew with MiXCR; each CDR3 protein has one entry. This table holds about 250,000 distinct CDR3 sequences, roughly 15% found once. This clonotype was observed many times.

Sequencing input: blood. This rearrangement joins TRBV3-1 to TRBJ2-1; D not certain. This TCR was sampled from a woman between 50 and 59 years old with Graves' hyperthyroidism that later progressed to Graves' ophthalmopathy. In DNA, the CDR3 is TGTGCCAGCAGCCAAGAGTGGTCGTACAATGAGCAGTTCTTC. Amino acids: CASSQEWSYNEQFF.